This passage covers 11 T cell receptor beta chains from one sample sequenced in a study of blood T cell repertoires in COVID-19. Sequencing was performed with immunoSEQ multiplex PCR; in TCRdb, only in-frame clones are kept and a portion is missing. The table has 150,000 or so clones, more than 80% seen once; the top ten hold 13%. Specimen: peripheral blood. The receptors stem from a man younger than 35 with COVID-19, enrolled during active disease.

The rearrangement links TRBV7-9 to TRBJ2-7; 7 bases map to TRBD2. The V gene's germline CDR1 is SEHNR and CDR2 FQNEAQ (reference sequence). The CDR3 is made up of 17 amino acids. Losses at the gene ends were 5 bases for V and 2 bases for J; bases not matched to a gene: 15. CDR3 DNA: TGTGCCAGCAGCCCCCCCGAGAGGCTGGGGGGGGCCTACGAGCAGTACTTC. It yields the protein CASSPPERLGGAYEQYF.

This clone was found a few times. The rearrangement links TRBV7-8 to TRBJ2-1; perhaps TRBD2 as D (5 bases). The CDR3 is 13 amino acids. Trimming removed 0 bases at V and 14 bases at J, with 14 bases between. The germline V gene encodes CDR1 SGHVS and CDR2 FQNEAQ. The CDR3 sequence: CASSLASWSGEFF. The DNA for the CDR3 is TGTGCCAGCAGCTTAGCGTCGTGGTCCGGGGAGTTCTTC.

This chain links TRBV14 with TRBJ2-6; weak D call: TRBD1 (7 bases). V lost 2 bases and J lost 0, with 23 bases in between. This CDR3 is built from 21 residues. Per germline, CDR1 SGHDN and CDR2 FVKESK. DNA for the CDR3: TGTGCCAGCAGCCAAAAGGTGGCGACTAGGGGGCCTGGCTCTGGGGCCAACGTCCTGACTTTC. Its translation is CASSQKVATRGPGSGANVLTF. The variable domain in full, with the rest retrieved from reference TRBV14 and TRBJ2-6, is EAGVTQFPSHSVIEKGQTVTLRCDPISGHDNLYWYRRVMGKEIKFLLHFVKESKQDESGMPNNRFLAERTGGTYSTLKVQPAELEDSGVYFCASSQKVATRGPGSGANVLTFGAGSRLTVL.

The chain employs TRBV27 and TRBJ2-7; tentative D call: TRBD2 (6 bases). Between the trimmed V and J ends, which lost 0 bases and 7 bases, there was a span of 10 bases. The germline gives CDR1 MNHEY, CDR2 SMNVEV (reference sequence). The CDR3 contains 13 residues. CDR3 sequence (DNA): TGTGCCAGCAGTTTATCCAGCGGGTCAGAGCAGTACTTC. As protein: CASSLSSGSEQYF.

In DNA, the CDR3 is TGTGCCAGCAGCTTTCGGGGCGGGGAGCTGTTTTTT. It translates to CASSFRGGELFF. The genes are TRBV11-2 and TRBJ2-2, with D perhaps TRBD2 (5 bases). This CDR3 has 12 residues. V lost 3 bases, J lost 7 bases, and 6 bases lay in between. Germline assignment: CDR1 SGHAT and CDR2 FQNNGV.

The rearrangement joins TRBV20-1 to TRBJ2-7; D possibly corresponds to TRBD2 (6 bases). The ends were cut back, 4 bases at V and 5 bases at J, with 9 bases in the middle. CDR1 is DFQATT and CDR2 is SNEGSKA in the germline V gene (reference sequence). CDR3 length equals 11 residues. The CDR3 nucleotides are TGCAGTGCTACGGAGGGTAACGAGCAGTACTTC. This codes for CSATEGNEQYF.

This sequence joins TRBV30 and TRBJ1-4, with D hard to call. CDR3 length: 15 amino acids. Trimming removed 0 bases from V and 4 bases from J, with 12 bases in between. Germline V gene sequence: CDR1 GTSNPN, CDR2 SVGIG (reference sequence). CDR3 protein: CAWSVPYRFNEKLFF. The CDR3 nucleotides are TGTGCCTGGAGTGTACCGTATCGGTTTAATGAAAAACTGTTTTTT.

A single count supports this clone. This chain links TRBV6-1 with TRBJ2-7, with D possibly TRBD1 on 6 matching bases. This CDR3 region has 19 residues. Trimming pared 3 bases from V and 1 base from J, leaving 25 bases between. Germline V gene lookup returns CDR1 MNHNS and CDR2 SASEGT. CDR3 nucleotides: TGTGCCAGCAGTGACAGGGGAATTAGCCTCGGCGGCGGGTCCTACGAGCAGTACTTC. Translation: CASSDRGISLGGGSYEQYF.

This clone was recorded only once. The junction departs from the called germline gene at one end, perhaps through a read error. The rearrangement links TRBV3-1 (or the pseudogene TRBV3-2) to TRBJ1-4; D is undetermined. There are 15 residues in the CDR3. In germline, CDR1 is LGHDT, CDR2 YNNKEL (reference sequence). The CDR3, as DNA: TGTGCCAGCAGTACGCCACGAGGAAAGAATGAAAAACTGCTTTTT. It codes for CASSTPRGKNEKLLF.

The V gene is TRBV27, the J gene TRBJ2-3; 7 bases fit TRBD2. Per the germline V gene, CDR1 is MNHEY and CDR2 is SMNVEV (reference sequence). V lost 7 bases and J lost 10; bases outside the gene matches: 11. CDR3 size: 13 residues. CDR3 residues: CASTLNGEGAQYF. DNA of the CDR3: TGTGCCAGCACCTTAAACGGGGAGGGTGCGCAGTATTTT.

The rearrangement joins TRBV18 to TRBJ2-7, with 8 bases that match TRBD1. Germline assignment: CDR1 KGHSH and CDR2 LQKENI. CDR3 size: 15 residues. Trimming took 6 bases from V and 0 from J; bases not matched to a gene: 7. CDR3 region: CASSADRAISYEQYF. CDR3 sequence (DNA): TGTGCCAGCTCCGCGGACAGGGCGATCTCCTACGAGCAGTACTTC.